This T cell receptor beta chain is from a study of CD8 T cells in ankylosing spondylitis. Findings of the study overall: Clones linked to disease, bearing a CD8+ phenotype, were relatively rare in peripheral blood. Several highly homologous variants made up a TCR beta motif that seemed to typify ankylosing spondylitis blood. The authors reported significant enrichment of disease-linked clones in matched ankylosing spondylitis synovial fluid.

Using its own MiXCR run on the 5' RACE reads, TCRdb lists one record per CDR3 protein. Of roughly 370,000 distinct CDR3 sequences in the sample, 20% to 25% were seen once. Germline lookup yields CDR1 SGHRS and CDR2 YFSETQ. Trimming at V came to 0 bases and at J to 7 bases, leaving 6 bases not matched to a gene. The CDR3 length is 16 residues. With respect to this clonotype: Its antigen is unknown.

What was sequenced was blood, either unsorted or a sorted T cell fraction (not recorded which). The sequence derives from a male donor with ankylosing spondylitis. The V and J genes are TRBV5-1 and TRBJ2-1; 11 bases agree with TRBD2. The CDR3 DNA reads as TGCGCCAGCAGCTTGGTGATAGCGGGAGGGCCAAATGAGCAGTTCTTC. Translating gives CASSLVIAGGPNEQFF. The whole variable domain, remainder taken from reference TRBV5-1 and TRBJ2-1, is KAGVTQTPRYLIKTRGQQVTLSCSPISGHRSVSWYQQTPGQGLQFLFEYFSETQRNKGNFPGRFSGRQFSNSRSEMNVSTLELGDSALYLCASSLVIAGGPNEQFFGPGTRLTVL.